This T cell receptor (beta chain) was captured by sequencing in a study of control samples from healthy donors and cancer patients. TCRdb's copy holds only in-frame clones and misses some; the assay was immunoSEQ multiplex PCR. The data hold 400,000 to 450,000 clones, with approximately 90% observed a single time. Per the germline V gene, CDR1 is ENHRY and CDR2 is SYGVKD. V dropped 7 bases and J dropped 5; count of bases not matched to a gene: 6. This CDR3 is built from 14 residues. The chain recombines TRBV10-3 with TRBJ2-7; 12 nucleotides align to TRBD1. Input material: PBMCs. The sequence came from a man aged 35 to 55 with head and neck cancer. This chain's CDR3 is CAITEGQGADEQYF. The CDR3 DNA is TGTGCCATCACCGAGGGACAGGGGGCGGACGAGCAGTACTTC.